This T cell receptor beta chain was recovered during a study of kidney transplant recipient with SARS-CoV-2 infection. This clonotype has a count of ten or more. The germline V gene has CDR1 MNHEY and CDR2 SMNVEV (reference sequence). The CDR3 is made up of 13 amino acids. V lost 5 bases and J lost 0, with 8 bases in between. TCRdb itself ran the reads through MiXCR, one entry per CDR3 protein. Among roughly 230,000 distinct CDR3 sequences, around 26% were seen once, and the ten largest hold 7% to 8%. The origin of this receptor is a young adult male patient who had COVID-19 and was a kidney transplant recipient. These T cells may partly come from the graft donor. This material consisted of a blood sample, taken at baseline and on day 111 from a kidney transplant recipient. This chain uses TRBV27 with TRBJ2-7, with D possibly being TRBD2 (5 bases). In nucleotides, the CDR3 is TGTGCCAGCAGTCAAACTAGCTCCTACGAGCAGTACTTC. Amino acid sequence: CASSQTSSYEQYF.